These 30 T cell receptor beta chains originate from one sample sequenced in a study of T cell repertoires in cytomegalovirus infection. Each CDR3 protein is one row after TCRdb ran MiXCR on the reads. Of roughly 78,000 distinct CDR3 sequences in the sample, about 37% are singletons; the top ten hold about 92%. Their cognate antigens are unknown. Specimen: CD8+ T cells from cultured PBMCs, collected from culture after CMV antigen stimulation. The source is a human donor in good health (CMV status not recorded). Some clones in this sample may be carry-over from other donors' samples.

The chain employs TRBV7-9 and TRBJ1-1; TRBD1 is a possible D gene (6 bases). V was pared by 4 bases and J by 0 bases, with 12 bases between. The germline CDR1 and CDR2 sequences are SEHNR and FQNEAQ (reference sequence). The CDR3 extends over 15 amino acids. The CDR3 region has the DNA TGTGCCAGCAGCTCCGGGGGGGGGCTGAACACTGAAGCTTTCTTT. Translation gives CASSSGGGLNTEAFF. The variable domain in full, completed from reference TRBV7-9 and TRBJ1-1, reads DTGVSQNPRHKITKRGQNVTFRCDPISEHNRLYWYRQTLGQGPEFLTYFQNEAQLEKSRLLSDRFSAERPKGSFSTLEIQRTEQGDSAMYLCASSSGGGLNTEAFFGQGTRLTVV.

This clonotype has a handful of counts. CDR3 protein: CASSLLVLGTVDYGYTF. In DNA form, the CDR3 reads TGTGCCAGCAGCTTACTCGTTCTTGGGACGGTTGACTATGGCTACACCTTC. This chain uses TRBV7-9 with TRBJ1-2; weak D call: TRBD1 (5 bases). The CDR3 extends over 17 amino acids. Germline V gene lookup returns CDR1 SEHNR and CDR2 FQNEAQ (reference sequence). The germline V and J ends were trimmed by 2 bases and 3 bases, with 19 bases remaining between them.

This clonotype was recorded only once. The J gene is TRBJ2-4, the V gene TRBV6-1; weak D call: TRBD2 (7 bases). This CDR3 has 15 residues. Between the trimmed V and J ends, which lost 3 bases and 6 bases, there was a span of 15 bases. Germline values: CDR1 MNHNS, CDR2 SASEGT. Written as DNA, the CDR3 is TGTGCCAGCAGTGATCGGGGGGCTGGGGGAAACATTCAGTACTTC. Translation: CASSDRGAGGNIQYF.

This clonotype was seen only a few times. The chain has TRBV7-8 and TRBJ2-6; D gene uncertain. V was trimmed by 3 bases and J by 0 bases, leaving 6 bases between them. In germline, CDR1 is SGHVS, CDR2 FQNEAQ. CDR3 length: 15 residues. CDR3 sequence: CASSFGLSGANVLTF. CDR3 nucleotide sequence: TGTGCCAGCAGCTTTGGGCTCTCTGGGGCCAACGTCCTGACTTTC.

V is TRBV6-6 and J is TRBJ2-3; D could derive from TRBD1 or TRBD2 (5 bases each). CDR3 length equals 16 residues. V was cut by 2 bases and J by 2 bases, with 14 bases left in between. CDR1 and CDR2 from the germline V gene are MNHNY and SVGAGI (reference sequence). The CDR3 reads CASSYGGGGYTDTQYF. The CDR3 DNA is TGTGCCAGCAGTTACGGGGGTGGGGGATACACAGATACGCAGTATTTT.

The chain employs TRBV12-3 or TRBV12-4 and TRBJ2-3; the D is unclear. The CDR3 loop spans 13 amino acids. The V end was cut by 6 bases, the J end by 2 bases, with 9 bases between. This CDR3 is CASRTWDTDTQYF. DNA for the CDR3: TGTGCCAGCAGGACTTGGGACACAGATACGCAGTATTTT.

This clonotype came up a few times. The V call is TRBV6-5, the J call TRBJ1-6; no definite D call. The V gene's germline CDR1 is MNHEY and CDR2 SVGAGI. The CDR3 has 14 amino acids. Trimming left V 8 bases short and J 0 bases short, with 8 bases between. Here the CDR3 reads CASAASSYNSPLHF. The CDR3 DNA reads as TGTGCCAGCGCGGCAAGCTCCTATAATTCACCCCTCCACTTT.

Only a few counts were recorded for this clonotype. The rearrangement joins TRBV2 to TRBJ2-6, with D tentatively TRBD2 (6 bases). CDR1 and CDR2 from the germline V gene are SNHLY and FYNNEI. The CDR3 covers 15 residues. Trimming took 6 bases from V and 11 from J, leaving 20 bases between them. This chain's CDR3 is CASSPPARDSDVLTF. The CDR3 bases are TGTGCCAGCAGCCCCCCCGCCCGGGACTCCGACGTCCTGACTTTC.

This sequence joins TRBV9 and TRBJ1-5; TRBD1 matches 7 bases. The germline V gene encodes CDR1 SGDLS and CDR2 YYNGEE. CDR3 size: 13 residues. The junction had 5 bases not matched to a gene; V was cut back by 4 bases and J by 7 bases. The CDR3 sequence: CASSPLDRQPQHF. The CDR3 DNA reads TGTGCCAGCAGCCCCCTGGACAGGCAGCCCCAGCATTTT.

CDR3 DNA: TGCAGTGCTCGGACTAGCGGGGGTCCGTACCAAGAGACCCAGTACTTC. It encodes CSARTSGGPYQETQYF. The chain combines TRBV20-1 with TRBJ2-5; TRBD2 agrees at 13 bases. Germline trimming cut 5 bases from V and 0 bases from J; bases unmatched to any gene: 6. Germline V lookup: CDR1 DFQATT, CDR2 SNEGSKA (reference sequence). The CDR3 contains 16 residues.

The chain carries TRBV7-6 and TRBJ2-3; D is perhaps TRBD2 (5 bases). The V gene's germline CDR1 is SGHVS and CDR2 FNYEAQ. V was cut by 2 bases and J by 1 base, with 7 bases left in between. The CDR3 is 14 residues long. CDR3 coding DNA: TGTGCCAGCAGCTTAATCGGGGGCACAGATACGCAGTATTTT. Protein sequence: CASSLIGGTDTQYF. The full variable domain, rest sourced from reference TRBV7-6 and TRBJ2-3, is GAGVSQSPRYKVTKRGQDVALRCDPISGHVSLYWYRQALGQGPEFLTYFNYEAQQDKSGLPNDRFSAERPEGSISTLTIQRTEQRDSAMYRCASSLIGGTDTQYFGPGTRLTVL.

The sample holds a few counts of this clonotype. This chain joins TRBV27 and TRBJ2-2; the match to TRBD2 covers 7 bases. This CDR3 spans 17 amino acids. V shed 6 bases and J 1 base; nucleotides not matched to a gene: 11. CDR1 and CDR2 from the germline V gene are MNHEY and SMNVEV (reference sequence). CDR3 region: CASRHGTTTQNTGELFF. The CDR3 nucleotides read TGTGCCAGCAGACACGGGACTACGACACAGAACACCGGGGAGCTGTTTTTT.

The chain joins TRBV6-4 to TRBJ2-2; no clear D. The V gene lost 5 bases and the J gene lost 3 bases, with 13 bases spanning the gap. Germline lookup yields CDR1 MRHNA and CDR2 SNTAGT. This CDR3 is built from 15 residues. The CDR3 spells CASSNGAAHTGELFF. The CDR3 region has the DNA TGTGCCAGCAGTAATGGCGCGGCTCACACCGGGGAGCTGTTTTTT.

This clonotype has just a few counts. The chain has TRBV27 and TRBJ2-5; a weak D match, TRBD2 (5 bases). The V and J ends lost 2 bases and 6 bases respectively, with 10 bases between them. This CDR3 is built from 13 residues. The germline V gene encodes CDR1 MNHEY and CDR2 SMNVEV (reference sequence). DNA for the CDR3: TGTGCCAGCAGTTTAGCCAGCGGACAGACCCAGTACTTC. Translation gives CASSLASGQTQYF.

This sequence joins TRBV27 and TRBJ1-6, with 7 bases identical to TRBD1. In germline, CDR1 is MNHEY, CDR2 SMNVEV (reference sequence). The ends lost 0 bases at V and 6 bases at J; junction bases unmatched: 5. The CDR3 has 16 amino acids. CDR3 DNA sequence: TGTGCCAGCAGTTTATCTTTTACAGGGGCTAATTCACCCCTCCACTTT. Its protein product is CASSLSFTGANSPLHF.

The V gene is TRBV11-1, the J gene TRBJ2-1; 12 bases agree with TRBD2. From germline, CDR1 is SGHAT and CDR2 FQDESV (reference sequence). Germline trimming cut 5 bases from V and 5 bases from J; bases unmatched to any gene: 13. CDR3 length: 18 residues. The CDR3 sequence: CASSRPRGLAGFHNEQFF. The CDR3 nucleotides are TGTGCCAGCAGCCGGCCCCGAGGACTAGCGGGGTTCCACAATGAGCAGTTCTTC.

This clonotype occurred a few times. CDR3: CASSLGLRGDTQYF. The CDR3 DNA reads as TGTGCCAGCAGCTTAGGCCTCAGGGGTGATACGCAGTATTTT. The chain uses TRBV11-2 and TRBJ2-3; weak D call: TRBD1 (6 bases). V lost 1 base to trimming and J lost 6 bases, with 11 bases between them. Per the germline V gene, CDR1 is SGHAT and CDR2 is FQNNGV. This CDR3 has 14 residues.

This chain uses TRBV7-9 with TRBJ2-7; 9 bases agree with TRBD1. V dropped 5 bases and J dropped 5; count of bases not matched to a gene: 10. The CDR3 contains 15 residues. Germline V gene data show CDR1 as SEHNR and CDR2 as FQNEAQ (reference sequence). The CDR3 loop is CASSNTGGAFHEQYF. In nucleotides, the CDR3 is TGTGCCAGCAGCAATACAGGGGGCGCCTTCCACGAGCAGTACTTC. Full variable domain (missing parts from reference TRBV7-9 and TRBJ2-7): DTGVSQNPRHKITKRGQNVTFRCDPISEHNRLYWYRQTLGQGPEFLTYFQNEAQLEKSRLLSDRFSAERPKGSFSTLEIQRTEQGDSAMYLCASSNTGGAFHEQYFGPGTRLTVT.

The rearrangement uses TRBV7-2 and TRBJ2-2, with no clear D. Germline-derived CDR1 and CDR2 are SGHTA and FQGNSA. Between the trimmed V and J ends, which lost 3 bases and 9 bases, there was a span of 5 bases. CDR3 length: 11 residues. CDR3 coding DNA: TGTGCCAGCAGCTTTAGCCGGGAGCTGTTTTTT. Its protein product is CASSFSRELFF. The full variable domain, rest sourced from reference TRBV7-2 and TRBJ2-2, is GAGVSQSPSNKVTEKGKDVELRCDPISGHTALYWYRQSLGQGLEFLIYFQGNSAPDKSGLPSDRFSAERTGGSVSTLTIQRTQQEDSAVYLCASSFSRELFFGEGSRLTVL.

This chain connects TRBV12-3 or TRBV12-4 to TRBJ1-1, with D uncertain. The length of the CDR3 is 15 residues. V gave up 7 bases and J gave up 1 base, with 16 bases separating them. CDR3 protein: CASTESVQRNTEAFF. Written as DNA, the CDR3 is TGTGCCAGCACGGAGTCAGTACAGAGGAACACTGAAGCTTTCTTT.

A few counts support this clonotype. The chain's CDR3 is CASSLGAETYGYTF. In nucleotides, the CDR3 is TGTGCCAGCAGCTTAGGAGCGGAGACCTATGGCTACACCTTC. The gene calls are TRBV7-8 and TRBJ1-2; D remains unclear. The CDR3 spans 14 residues. Per the germline V gene, CDR1 is SGHVS and CDR2 is FQNEAQ. V gave up 1 base and J gave up 4 bases, with 10 bases separating them.

This clonotype was observed at least ten times. This chain joins TRBV7-2 and TRBJ1-5; no reliable D call. The CDR3 is 13 residues long. V was pared by 3 bases and J by 13 bases, with 16 bases between. CDR1 is SGHTA, CDR2 FQGNSA, per germline. The CDR3 region has the DNA TGTGCCAGCAGCTTCGGCGCAGCCACACTTCAGCATTTT. This translates into CASSFGAATLQHF.

This clonotype turned up a few times. The chain uses TRBV6-6 and TRBJ1-5; D gene uncertain. CDR1 and CDR2 (germline): MNHNY, SVGAGI (reference sequence). This CDR3 comprises 18 residues. V was shortened by 0 bases and J by 0 bases, with 15 bases between the two germline ends. The CDR3 DNA is TGTGCCAGCAGTTACTCGCTCGGGCGGTCCTATAGCAATCAGCCCCAGCATTTT. It specifies CASSYSLGRSYSNQPQHF.

This clonotype was counted many times. This sequence joins TRBV10-1 and TRBJ1-5; perhaps TRBD1 as D (5 bases). This CDR3 has 15 amino acids. Germline values: CDR1 WNHNN, CDR2 SYGVQD (reference sequence). Trimming pared 6 bases from V and 3 bases from J, leaving 15 bases between. This CDR3 is CASSPPGHLNQPQHF. The CDR3 DNA follows: TGCGCCAGCAGCCCTCCGGGGCACCTCAATCAGCCCCAGCATTTT.

This clonotype was seen a few times. The chain uses TRBV7-6 and TRBJ2-7; no firm D call. The CDR3 is 14 residues long. V lost 2 bases to trimming and J lost 2 bases, with 10 bases between them. Germline CDR1 reads SGHVS; CDR2 reads FNYEAQ. The CDR3 protein is CASSLKDLPYEQYF. CDR3 coding DNA: TGTGCCAGCAGCTTAAAGGACCTTCCCTACGAGCAGTACTTC.

This chain uses TRBV25-1 with TRBJ2-3; 9 positions agree with TRBD2. The V gene end was trimmed by 3 bases and the J gene end by 5 bases; junction bases not matched to a gene: 9. The V gene's germline CDR1 is MGHDK and CDR2 SYGVNS. CDR3 length: 16 residues. The DNA of the CDR3 is TGTGCCAGCAGTGAGGAGTGGCGGGGGGGCAAAGATACGCAGTATTTT. Translating gives CASSEEWRGGKDTQYF.

V is TRBV27 and J is TRBJ1-1; no reliable D call. With 2 bases removed from V and 2 bases from J, the gap between germline ends came to 9 bases. The length of the CDR3 is 14 residues. Germline CDR1 MNHEY, CDR2 SMNVEV (reference sequence). This CDR3 reads CASSLVPQNTEAFF. For the CDR3, the DNA is TGTGCCAGCAGTTTAGTCCCCCAAAACACTGAAGCTTTCTTT.

The gene calls are TRBV23-1 and TRBJ1-4; no clear D. Being an ORF, TRBV23-1 has a function that is uncertain. There are 17 residues in the CDR3. V gave up 4 bases and J gave up 5 bases, with 20 bases separating them. In DNA form, the CDR3 reads TGCGCCAGCAGTCGCCGAGGCCCTCATGGATTAAATGAAAAACTGTTTTTT. Its protein product is CASSRRGPHGLNEKLFF.

The chain recombines TRBV28 with TRBJ2-1; either TRBD1 or TRBD2 may fit D (5 bases each). Germline lookup yields CDR1 MDHEN and CDR2 SYDVKM. V was clipped by 5 bases and J by 6 bases, with 17 bases between them. This CDR3 has 15 amino acids. The CDR3 coding sequence is TGTGCCAGCAGTGCCCTCCGGGACGAACCCAATGAGCAGTTCTTC. This codes for CASSALRDEPNEQFF.

This rearrangement joins TRBV7-9 to TRBJ2-3; D is uncertain. The CDR3 covers 15 residues. Germline CDR1 SEHNR, CDR2 FQNEAQ (reference sequence). Trimming removed 5 bases from V and 4 bases from J, with 16 bases in between. CDR3 DNA: TGTGCCAGCAGCCCGGCGGCTATGGGTGCAGATACGCAGTATTTT. As protein: CASSPAAMGADTQYF.